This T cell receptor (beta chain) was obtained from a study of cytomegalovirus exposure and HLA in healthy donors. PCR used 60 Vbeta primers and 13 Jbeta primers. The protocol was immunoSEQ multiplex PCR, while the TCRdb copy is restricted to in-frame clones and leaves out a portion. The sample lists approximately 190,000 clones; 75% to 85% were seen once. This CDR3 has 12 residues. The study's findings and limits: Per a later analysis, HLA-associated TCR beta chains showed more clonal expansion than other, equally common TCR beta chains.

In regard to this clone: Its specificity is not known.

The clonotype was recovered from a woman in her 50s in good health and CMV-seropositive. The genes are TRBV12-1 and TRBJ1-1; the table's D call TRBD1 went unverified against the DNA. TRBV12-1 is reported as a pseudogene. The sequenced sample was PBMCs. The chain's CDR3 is CASSFEGPEAFF. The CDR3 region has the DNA TGTGCCAGCAGCTTTGAGGGGCCTGAAGCTTTCTTT.